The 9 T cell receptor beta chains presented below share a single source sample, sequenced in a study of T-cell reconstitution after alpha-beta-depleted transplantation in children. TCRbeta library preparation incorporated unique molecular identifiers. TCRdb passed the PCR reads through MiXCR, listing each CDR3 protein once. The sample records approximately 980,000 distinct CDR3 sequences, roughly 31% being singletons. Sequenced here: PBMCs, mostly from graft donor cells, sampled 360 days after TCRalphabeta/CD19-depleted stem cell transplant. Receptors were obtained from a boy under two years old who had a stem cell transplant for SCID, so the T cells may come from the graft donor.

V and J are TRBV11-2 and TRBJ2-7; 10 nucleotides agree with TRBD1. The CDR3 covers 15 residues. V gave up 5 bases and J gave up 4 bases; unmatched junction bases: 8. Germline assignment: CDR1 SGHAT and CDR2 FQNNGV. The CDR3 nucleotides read TGTGCCAGCAGCCGTAACGTGGACAGGGGGTACGAGCAGTACTTC. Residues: CASSRNVDRGYEQYF.

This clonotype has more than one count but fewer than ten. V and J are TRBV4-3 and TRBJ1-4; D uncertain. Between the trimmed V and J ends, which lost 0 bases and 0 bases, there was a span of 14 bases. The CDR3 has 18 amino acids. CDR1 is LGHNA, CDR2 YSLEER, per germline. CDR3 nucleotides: TGCGCCAGCAGCCAAGACACCCCCAGCTTTGCAACTAATGAAAAACTGTTTTTT. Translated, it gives CASSQDTPSFATNEKLFF.

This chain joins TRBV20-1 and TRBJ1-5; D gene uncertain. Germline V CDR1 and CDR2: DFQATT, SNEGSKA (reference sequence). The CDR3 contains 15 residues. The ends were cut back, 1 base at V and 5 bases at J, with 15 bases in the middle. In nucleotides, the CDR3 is TGCAGTGCTAGAGCACAGTCAAGGGTCTATCAGCCCCAGCATTTT. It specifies CSARAQSRVYQPQHF.

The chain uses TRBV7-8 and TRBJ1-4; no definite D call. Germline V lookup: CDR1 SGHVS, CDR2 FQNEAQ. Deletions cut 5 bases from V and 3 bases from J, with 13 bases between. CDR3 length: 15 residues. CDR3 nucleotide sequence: TGTGCCAGCAGCCTCCTCCGAGGAGCTAATGAAAAACTGTTTTTT. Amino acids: CASSLLRGANEKLFF.

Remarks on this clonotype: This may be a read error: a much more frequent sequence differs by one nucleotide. CDR3 protein: CTSSRTGGVIGELFF. The CDR3 DNA reads as TGTACCAGCTCCCGGACAGGGGGCGTCATCGGGGAGCTGTTTTTT. J is TRBJ2-2 and V is TRBV7-2, with TRBD1 matching 11 bases. The CDR3 totals 15 residues. Germline V lookup: CDR1 SGHTA, CDR2 FQGNSA. The V gene end was trimmed by 8 bases and the J gene end by 7 bases; junction bases not matched to a gene: 9.

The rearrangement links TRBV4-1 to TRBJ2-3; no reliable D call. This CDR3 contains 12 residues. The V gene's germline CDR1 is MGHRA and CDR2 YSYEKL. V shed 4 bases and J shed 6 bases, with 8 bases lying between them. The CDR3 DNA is TGCGCCAGCAGCCTGCCATGGGATACGCAGTATTTT. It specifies CASSLPWDTQYF.

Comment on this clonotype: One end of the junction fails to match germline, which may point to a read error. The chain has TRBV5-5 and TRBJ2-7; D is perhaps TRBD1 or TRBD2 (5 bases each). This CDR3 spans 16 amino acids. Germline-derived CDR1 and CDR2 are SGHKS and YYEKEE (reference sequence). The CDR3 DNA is TGTGGCAGCAGCCCTTACCACGGGACGGTCTCCTACGAGCAGTACTTC. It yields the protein CGSSPYHGTVSYEQYF.

The CDR3 reads CASSPNGGTSFSEQYF. The CDR3 DNA sequence: TGTGCCAGCAGCCCCAACGGGGGGACTAGCTTCTCCGAGCAGTACTTC. This chain connects TRBV14 to TRBJ2-7, with TRBD2 matching over 9 bases. J lost 6 bases, V lost 4 bases, and 13 bases had no gene match. Germline V gene data show CDR1 as SGHDN and CDR2 as FVKESK. The CDR3 runs 16 residues.

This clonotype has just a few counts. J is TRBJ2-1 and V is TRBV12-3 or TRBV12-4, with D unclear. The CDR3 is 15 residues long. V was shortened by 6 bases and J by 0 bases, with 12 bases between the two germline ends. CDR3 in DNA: TGTGCCAGCAGCAAAGACGGGTCCTCCTACAATGAGCAGTTCTTC. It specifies CASSKDGSSYNEQFF.